These T cell receptor beta chains were read from a single sample in a study of T cell responses to AZD1222 COVID-19 vaccine. Only in-frame clones appear in the TCRdb table, and some are missing; sequencing was by immunoSEQ multiplex PCR. This repertoire shows about 120,000 clones, approximately 87% found once; its top ten account for under 11%. The specimen comprised peripheral blood, sampled on day 0 of AZD1222 vaccination. These receptors originate from an adult in good health. CDR3s include the opening cysteine and the closing phenylalanine or tryptophan. A D gene is named only where the DNA matches it firmly. Clone size is given for some rows only: seen once, a few or many times, or a class if the clone is expanded.

clone size: NA; V gene: TRBV3-1/TRBV3-2; J gene: TRBJ1-5; D gene: TRBD1; CDR3 DNA: TGTGCCAGCAGCCAGGACAGGGGGATTGGTCAGCCCCAGCATTTT; CDR3 protein: CASSQDRGIGQPQHF
clone size: NA; V gene: TRBV7-2; J gene: TRBJ1-5; D gene: TRBD1; CDR3 DNA: TGTGCCAGCAGCCTACCGACAGGGATACTCAATCAGCCCCAGCATTTT; CDR3 protein: CASSLPTGILNQPQHF
clone size: NA; V gene: TRBV7-2; J gene: TRBJ2-7; D gene: NA; CDR3 DNA: TGTGCCAGCAGCTCGGCGGTCTGGGGGAAATCCTACGAGCAGTACTTC; CDR3 protein: CASSSAVWGKSYEQYF
clone size: NA; V gene: TRBV6-2/TRBV6-3; J gene: TRBJ2-3; D gene: NA; CDR3 DNA: TGTGCCAGCAGTCTGGACTATTATACGCAGTATTTT; CDR3 protein: CASSLDYYTQYF
clone size: NA; V gene: TRBV28; J gene: TRBJ2-5; D gene: NA; CDR3 DNA: TGTGCCAGCAGTTTATCTACCGGACTTGGGGAGACCCAGTACTTC; CDR3 protein: CASSLSTGLGETQYF
clone size: NA; V gene: TRBV5-1; J gene: TRBJ1-1; D gene: NA; CDR3 DNA: TGCGCCAGCAGGATGGATGGGGTAAACACTGAAGCTTTCTTT; CDR3 protein: CASRMDGVNTEAFF
clone size: NA; V gene: TRBV7-9; J gene: TRBJ2-5; D gene: NA; CDR3 DNA: TGTGCCAGCAGCTTAGCAGGGTATATTCAAGAGACCCAGTACTTC; CDR3 protein: CASSLAGYIQETQYF
clone size: NA; V gene: TRBV7-2; J gene: TRBJ2-7; D gene: NA; CDR3 DNA: TGTGCCAGCAGCTTTTCCCCGGACGGCTCCTACGAGCAGTACTTC; CDR3 protein: CASSFSPDGSYEQYF
clone size: NA; V gene: TRBV12-5; J gene: TRBJ1-5; D gene: NA; CDR3 DNA: TGTGCTAGTGGTTTGATCGTGGGTGGGGACAACAATCAGCCCCAGCATTTT; CDR3 protein: CASGLIVGGDNNQPQHF
clone size: once; V gene: TRBV5-4; J gene: TRBJ2-5; D gene: TRBD2; CDR3 DNA: TGTGCCAGCAGCTTGGCCGCGGGGGGGCCTTGGGAGACCCAGTACTTC; CDR3 protein: CASSLAAGGPWETQYF
clone size: NA; V gene: TRBV30; J gene: TRBJ2-7; D gene: NA; CDR3 DNA: TGTGCCTGGGGACGGTCCTACGAGCAGTACTTC; CDR3 protein: CAWGRSYEQYF
clone size: NA; V gene: TRBV20-1; J gene: TRBJ2-7; D gene: NA; CDR3 DNA: TGCAGTGCTAGAGTCCGAGGAGTCCAACACTTC; CDR3 protein: CSARVRGVQHF
clone size: NA; V gene: TRBV3-1/TRBV3-2; J gene: TRBJ2-7; D gene: TRBD2; CDR3 DNA: TGTGCCAGCAGCCAAGAGGGGACTAGCGGGAGGGTCTCCTACGAGCAGTACTTC; CDR3 protein: CASSQEGTSGRVSYEQYF
clone size: NA; V gene: TRBV12-3/TRBV12-4; J gene: TRBJ2-3; D gene: NA; CDR3 DNA: TGTGCCAGCAGACCGGACGGAGCAGATACGCAGTATTTT; CDR3 protein: CASRPDGADTQYF
clone size: few; V gene: TRBV9; J gene: TRBJ2-1; D gene: TRBD2; CDR3 DNA: TGTGCCAGCAGTACGGGAGGGCCGGGGAATGAGCAGTTCTTC; CDR3 protein: CASSTGGPGNEQFF
clone size: NA; V gene: TRBV7-9; J gene: TRBJ1-2; D gene: NA; CDR3 DNA: TGTGCCAGCAGCAACCGGGACCCTGGCTACACCTTC; CDR3 protein: CASSNRDPGYTF
clone size: NA; V gene: TRBV28; J gene: TRBJ1-1; D gene: TRBD1; CDR3 DNA: TGTGCCAGCAGTCTGGGACAGGGTGAAGCTTTCTTT; CDR3 protein: CASSLGQGEAFF
clone size: NA; V gene: TRBV6-5; J gene: TRBJ2-3; D gene: NA; CDR3 DNA: TGTGCCAGCAGTTACTTATTAGATACGCAGTATTTT; CDR3 protein: CASSYLLDTQYF
clone size: NA; V gene: TRBV6-5; J gene: TRBJ2-3; D gene: NA; CDR3 DNA: TGTGCCAGCTGGGCAAGCGGGTACACAGATACGCAGTATTTT; CDR3 protein: CASWASGYTDTQYF
clone size: NA; V gene: TRBV27; J gene: TRBJ1-5; D gene: NA; CDR3 DNA: TGTGCCAGCAGTTTATCCACAGGGTCGGATCAGCCCCAGCATTTT; CDR3 protein: CASSLSTGSDQPQHF
clone size: NA; V gene: TRBV18; J gene: TRBJ1-1; D gene: NA; CDR3 DNA: TGTGCCAGCTCACCAAGACAGGCCTCGGGGACTGAAGCTTTCTTT; CDR3 protein: CASSPRQASGTEAFF
clone size: NA; V gene: TRBV2; J gene: TRBJ2-3; D gene: NA; CDR3 DNA: TGTGCCAGCAGTGGAGGGCGCAGGTTGGGAGATACGCAGTATTTT; CDR3 protein: CASSGGRRLGDTQYF
clone size: NA; V gene: TRBV18; J gene: TRBJ2-7; D gene: TRBD1; CDR3 DNA: TGTGCCAGCTCACCACCATTGGGGCAGGGGGCGGGCGAGCAGTACTTC; CDR3 protein: CASSPPLGQGAGEQYF
clone size: NA; V gene: TRBV3-1/TRBV3-2; J gene: TRBJ2-7; D gene: TRBD2; CDR3 DNA: TGTGCCAGCAGGGCTGGGACTAGCGGGCTCTACGAGCAGTACTTC; CDR3 protein: CASRAGTSGLYEQYF